This T cell receptor (beta chain) is drawn from a study of CD8 T cells in ankylosing spondylitis (dated by TCRdb to the late 2010s). Regarding the study in general: The study profiled T cell receptor beta repertoires in healthy donors and ankylosing spondylitis patients to find disease-linked TCR variants. The full study cohort comprised about 24 ankylosing spondylitis patients and 85 to 120 healthy donors. Peripheral blood was sampled, and synovial fluid was also collected from ankylosing spondylitis patients. Overall study results and their limits: The disease-linked clones had a CD8+ phenotype and were found at relatively low frequencies in peripheral blood. Some TCR beta motif variants had previously been reported in synovial fluid and blood of reactive arthritis patients, which suggested common disease-initiation mechanisms. A TCR beta motif made up of several highly homologous amino acid variants appeared to be characteristic of blood from ankylosing spondylitis patients. Significant enrichment of the disease-linked clones was reported in matched synovial fluid samples from ankylosing spondylitis patients.

Counted from cysteine to phenylalanine, this CDR3 has 15 amino acids. Only the CDR3 part of the read is kept: 45 bases, read in frame from the first base. Relative to germline, V is 0 bases shorter and J is 5 bases shorter, with 14 bases between their ends. The CDR1 and CDR2 encoded by the germline V gene are LGHNA and YSLEER. This clonotype has just a few counts. Its binding antigen is unknown. No quality values exist for individual bases; no much larger clone is one base distant. Sequencing took place on an Illumina HiSeq 2500. TCR beta libraries were prepared by quantitative 5'-RACE with molecular barcodes. The study's own analysis went as follows. To identify disease-linked TCR variants, a new computational method was used, one built on a probabilistic model of VDJ rearrangement. Through fastp at Q25 and MiXCR, TCRdb rebuilt clones from the public reads, retaining in-frame beta chains. Entries are consolidated by CDR3 protein sequence, retaining the most common genes and DNA. The V and J calls were determined by TCRdb, not by the authors. The sample profile shows about 800,000 distinct CDR3 sequences; 12% of them were found once. 0.51% of the sample is in the top ten clones.

Sequencing used blood, either unsorted or a sorted T cell fraction (not recorded which). The receptor comes from a male donor with ankylosing spondylitis. This chain joins TRBV4-3 to TRBJ2-7; no D gene call is confident. The DNA sequence is given as TGCGCCAGCAGCCAAGATCTCCGCCCTGGGAACGAGCAGTACTTC. Its protein product is CASSQDLRPGNEQYF.